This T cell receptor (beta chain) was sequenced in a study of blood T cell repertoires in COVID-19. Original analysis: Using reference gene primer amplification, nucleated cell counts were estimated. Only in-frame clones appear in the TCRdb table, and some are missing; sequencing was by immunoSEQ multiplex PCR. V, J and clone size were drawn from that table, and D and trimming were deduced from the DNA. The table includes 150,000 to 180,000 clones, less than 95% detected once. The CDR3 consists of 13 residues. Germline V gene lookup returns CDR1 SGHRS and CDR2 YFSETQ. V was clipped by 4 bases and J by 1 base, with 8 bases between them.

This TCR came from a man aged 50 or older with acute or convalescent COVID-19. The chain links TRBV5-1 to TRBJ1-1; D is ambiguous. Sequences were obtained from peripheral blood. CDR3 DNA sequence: TGCGCCAGCAGCCCGGACTCGAACACTGAAGCTTTCTTT. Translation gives CASSPDSNTEAFF. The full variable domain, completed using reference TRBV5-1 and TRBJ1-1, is KAGVTQTPRYLIKTRGQQVTLSCSPISGHRSVSWYQQTPGQGLQFLFEYFSETQRNKGNFPGRFSGRQFSNSRSEMNVSTLELGDSALYLCASSPDSNTEAFFGQGTRLTVV.